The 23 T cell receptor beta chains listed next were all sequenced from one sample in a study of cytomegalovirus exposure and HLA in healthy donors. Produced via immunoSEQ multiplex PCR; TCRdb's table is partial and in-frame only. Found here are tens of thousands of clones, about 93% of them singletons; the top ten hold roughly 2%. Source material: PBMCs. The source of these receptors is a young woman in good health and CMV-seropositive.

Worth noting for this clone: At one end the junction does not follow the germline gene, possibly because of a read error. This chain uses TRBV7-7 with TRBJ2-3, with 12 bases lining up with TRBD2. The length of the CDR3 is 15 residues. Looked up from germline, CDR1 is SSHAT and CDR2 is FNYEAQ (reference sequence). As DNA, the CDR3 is TGTGCTAGCAGCTCAGGACTAGCGGGAAGGGATACGCAGTATTTT. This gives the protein CASSSGLAGRDTQYF.

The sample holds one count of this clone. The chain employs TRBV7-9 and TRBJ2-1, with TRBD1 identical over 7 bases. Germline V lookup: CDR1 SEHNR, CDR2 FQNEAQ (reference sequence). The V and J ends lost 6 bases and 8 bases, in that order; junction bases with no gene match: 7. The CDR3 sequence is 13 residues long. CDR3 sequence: CASSRQGTHEQFF. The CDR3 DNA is TGTGCCAGCAGTCGACAGGGCACGCATGAGCAGTTCTTC.

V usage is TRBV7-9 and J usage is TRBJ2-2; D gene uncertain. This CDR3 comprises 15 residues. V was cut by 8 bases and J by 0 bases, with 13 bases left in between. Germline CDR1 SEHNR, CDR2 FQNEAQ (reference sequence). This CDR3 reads CASVPIQANTGELFF. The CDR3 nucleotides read TGTGCCAGCGTTCCCATTCAGGCGAACACCGGGGAGCTGTTTTTT.

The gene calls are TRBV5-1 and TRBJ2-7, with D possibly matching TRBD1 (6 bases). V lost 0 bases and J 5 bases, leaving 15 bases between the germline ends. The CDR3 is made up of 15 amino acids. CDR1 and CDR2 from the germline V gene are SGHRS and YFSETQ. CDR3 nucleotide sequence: TGCGCCAGCAGCTTGGTGAACCAGGGGTCCGACGAGCAGTACTTC. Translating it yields CASSLVNQGSDEQYF.

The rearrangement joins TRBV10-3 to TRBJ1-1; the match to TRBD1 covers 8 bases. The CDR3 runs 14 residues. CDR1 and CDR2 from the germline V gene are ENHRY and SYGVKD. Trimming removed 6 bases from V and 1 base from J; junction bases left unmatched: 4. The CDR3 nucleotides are TGTGCCATCAGACCAGACAGGGGGAACACTGAAGCTTTCTTT. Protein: CAIRPDRGNTEAFF.

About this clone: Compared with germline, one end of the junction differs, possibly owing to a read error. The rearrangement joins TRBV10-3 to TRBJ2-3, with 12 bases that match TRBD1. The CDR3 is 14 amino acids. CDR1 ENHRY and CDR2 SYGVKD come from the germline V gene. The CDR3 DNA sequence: TGTGCCGTCAGCGGGACAGGGGGCCCAGATACGCAGTATTTT. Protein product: CAVSGTGGPDTQYF.

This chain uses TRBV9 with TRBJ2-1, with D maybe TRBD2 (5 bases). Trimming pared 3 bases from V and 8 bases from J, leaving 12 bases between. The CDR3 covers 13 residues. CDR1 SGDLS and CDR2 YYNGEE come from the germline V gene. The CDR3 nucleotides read TGTGCCAGCAGCGGACCCGGAGGCGATGAGCAGTTCTTC. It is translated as CASSGPGGDEQFF.

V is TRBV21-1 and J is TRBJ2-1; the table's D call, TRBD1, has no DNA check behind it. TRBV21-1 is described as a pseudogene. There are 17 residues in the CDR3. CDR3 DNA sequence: TGTGCCAGCAGCAAAGCCCGCATTCAGTCGAACTACAATGAGCAGTTCTTC. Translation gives CASSKARIQSNYNEQFF.

The CDR3 sequence is CASSESLNQPQHF. The CDR3, as DNA: TGTGCCAGCAGTGAATCTCTCAATCAGCCCCAGCATTTT. The V call is TRBV2, the J call TRBJ1-5, with no clear D. Germline V gives CDR1 SNHLY, CDR2 FYNNEI. V was trimmed by 2 bases and J by 3 bases, leaving 5 bases between them. The CDR3 runs 13 residues. Full variable domain (missing parts from reference TRBV2 and TRBJ1-5): EPEVTQTPSHQVTQMGQEVILRCVPISNHLYFYWYRQILGQKVEFLVSFYNNEISEKSEIFDDQFSVERPDGSNFTLKIRSTKLEDSAMYFCASSESLNQPQHFGDGTRLSIL.

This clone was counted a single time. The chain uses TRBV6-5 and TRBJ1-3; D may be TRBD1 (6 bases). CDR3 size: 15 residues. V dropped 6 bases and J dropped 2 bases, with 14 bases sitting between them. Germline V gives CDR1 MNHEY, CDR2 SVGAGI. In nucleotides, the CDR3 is TGTGCCAGCAGCCTCTCAGGGGTCGCTGGAAACACCATATATTTT. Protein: CASSLSGVAGNTIYF.

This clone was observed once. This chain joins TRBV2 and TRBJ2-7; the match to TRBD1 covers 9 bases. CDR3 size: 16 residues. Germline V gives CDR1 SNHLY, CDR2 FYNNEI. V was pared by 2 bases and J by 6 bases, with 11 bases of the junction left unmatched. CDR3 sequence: CASSEPLTGGAIEQYF. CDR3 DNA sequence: TGTGCCAGCAGTGAACCTTTAACAGGGGGCGCGATCGAGCAGTACTTC.

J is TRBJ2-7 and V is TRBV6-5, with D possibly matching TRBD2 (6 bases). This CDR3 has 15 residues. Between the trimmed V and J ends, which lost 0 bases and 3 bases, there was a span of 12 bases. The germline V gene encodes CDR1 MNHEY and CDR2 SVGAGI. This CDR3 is CASSYSGDFSYEQYF. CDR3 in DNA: TGTGCCAGCAGTTACTCGGGGGACTTCAGCTACGAGCAGTACTTC.

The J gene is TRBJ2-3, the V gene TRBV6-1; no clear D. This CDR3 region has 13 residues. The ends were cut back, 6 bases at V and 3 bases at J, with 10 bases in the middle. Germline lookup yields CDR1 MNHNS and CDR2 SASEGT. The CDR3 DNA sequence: TGTGCCAGCAGCCAGGAAAGGACAGATACGCAGTATTTT. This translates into CASSQERTDTQYF.

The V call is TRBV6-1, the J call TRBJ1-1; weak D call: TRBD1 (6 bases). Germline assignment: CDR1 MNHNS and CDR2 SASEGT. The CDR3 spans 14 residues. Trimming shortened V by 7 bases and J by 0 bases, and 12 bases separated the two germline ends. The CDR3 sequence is CASKNQGLNTEAFF. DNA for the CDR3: TGTGCCAGCAAAAATCAGGGGTTGAACACTGAAGCTTTCTTT.

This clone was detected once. DNA of the CDR3: TGTGCCAGCCGGGACAGGGGGGCCTACGAGCAGTACTTC. Protein sequence: CASRDRGAYEQYF. The chain links TRBV19 to TRBJ2-7; TRBD1 matches 11 bases. This CDR3 has 13 amino acids. Germline V gives CDR1 LNHDA, CDR2 SQIVND (reference sequence). Unmatched junction bases numbered 3, after V lost 9 bases and J lost 2 bases.

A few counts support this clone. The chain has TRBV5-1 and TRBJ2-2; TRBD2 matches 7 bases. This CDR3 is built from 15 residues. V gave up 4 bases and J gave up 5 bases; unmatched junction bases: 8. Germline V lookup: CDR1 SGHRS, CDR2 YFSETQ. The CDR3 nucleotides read TGCGCCAGCAGCAGGGCGGGAGTAGAAACCGGGGAGCTGTTTTTT. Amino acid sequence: CASSRAGVETGELFF.

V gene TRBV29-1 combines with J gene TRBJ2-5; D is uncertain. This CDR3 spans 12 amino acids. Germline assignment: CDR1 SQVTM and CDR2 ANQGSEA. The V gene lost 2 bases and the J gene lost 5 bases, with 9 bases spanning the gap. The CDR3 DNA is TGCAGCGTTGAAATCCGGTGGGAGACCCAGTACTTC. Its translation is CSVEIRWETQYF.

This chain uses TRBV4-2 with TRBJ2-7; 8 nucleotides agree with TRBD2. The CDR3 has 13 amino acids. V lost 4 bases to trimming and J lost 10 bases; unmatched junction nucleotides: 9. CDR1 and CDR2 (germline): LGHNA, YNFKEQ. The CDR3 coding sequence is TGTGCCAGCAGCCCCCCCCAGCGGGGGTATCAGTACTTC. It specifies CASSPPQRGYQYF.

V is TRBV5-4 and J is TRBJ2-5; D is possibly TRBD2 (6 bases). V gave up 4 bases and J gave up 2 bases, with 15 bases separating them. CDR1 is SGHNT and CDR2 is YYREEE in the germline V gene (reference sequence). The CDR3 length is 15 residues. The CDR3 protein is CASSARRGAQETQYF. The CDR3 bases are TGTGCCAGCAGCGCCCGTCGCGGGGCACAAGAGACCCAGTACTTC.

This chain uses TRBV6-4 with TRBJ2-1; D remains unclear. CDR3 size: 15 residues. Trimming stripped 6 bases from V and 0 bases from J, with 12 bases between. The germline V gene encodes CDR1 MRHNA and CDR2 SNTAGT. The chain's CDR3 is CASRDLASSYNEQFF. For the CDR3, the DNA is TGTGCCAGCAGAGACCTGGCTAGCTCCTACAATGAGCAGTTCTTC.

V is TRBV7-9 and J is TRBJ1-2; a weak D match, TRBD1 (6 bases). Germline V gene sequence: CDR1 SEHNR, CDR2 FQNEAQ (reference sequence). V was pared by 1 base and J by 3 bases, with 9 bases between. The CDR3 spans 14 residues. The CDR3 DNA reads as TGTGCCAGCAGCTTAGAAGCAGGGGACTATGGCTACACCTTC. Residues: CASSLEAGDYGYTF.

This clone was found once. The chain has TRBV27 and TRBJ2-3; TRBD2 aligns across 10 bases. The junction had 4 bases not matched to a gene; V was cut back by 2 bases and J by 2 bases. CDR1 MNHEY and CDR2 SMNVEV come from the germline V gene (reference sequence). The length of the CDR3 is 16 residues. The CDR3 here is CASSLLAGALTDTQYF. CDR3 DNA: TGTGCCAGCAGTTTACTAGCGGGGGCCCTCACAGATACGCAGTATTTT.

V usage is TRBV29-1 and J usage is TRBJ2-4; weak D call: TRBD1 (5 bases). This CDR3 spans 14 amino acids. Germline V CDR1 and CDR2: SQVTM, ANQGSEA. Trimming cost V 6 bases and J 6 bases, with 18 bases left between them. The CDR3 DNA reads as TGCAGCGTAGACCTGGGCGGTCAGGGAAACATTCAGTACTTC. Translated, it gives CSVDLGGQGNIQYF.